This TCR beta chain emerged from a study of cytomegalovirus exposure and HLA in healthy donors. This clone appeared once. Its antigen remains unidentified. The length of the CDR3 is 15 residues. Trimming stripped 2 bases from V and 0 bases from J, with 7 bases between. The germline V gene encodes CDR1 MNHEY and CDR2 SVGAGI. It was with 60 Vbeta and 13 Jbeta primers that the PCR ran. Sequencing used immunoSEQ multiplex PCR; TCRdb keeps in-frame clones, though not all of them. The table lists a few hundred thousand clones, 80% of them singletons. Findings of the study overall: In terms of immune exposure information, only CMV serostatus was available.

Material for sequencing was PBMCs. J is TRBJ2-2 and V is TRBV6-5; D unclear. The TCR originated in a girl aged 2-15 years in good health and CMV-seronegative. The CDR3 loop reads CASSYRRSNTGELFF. Written as DNA, the CDR3 is TGTGCCAGCAGTTACAGGCGGTCGAACACCGGGGAGCTGTTTTTT.